What follows is one T cell receptor (beta chain) and its context. The antigen remains unidentified. This record comes from a study of PD-1 blockade in mismatch repair-deficient tumors. At the level of the study: All were previously treated, progressing patients with some twelve mismatch repair-deficient cancer types. Study conclusions and caveats: Tumor-resident clones, often undetectable pretreatment in blood, expanded then contracted after pembrolizumab.

TCRdb's copy holds only in-frame clones and misses some; the assay was immunoSEQ multiplex PCR. The profile shows more than 30,000 clones, roughly 81% of them singletons. With 3 bases clipped from V and 3 bases from J, the junction kept 6 bases outside the gene matches. In germline, CDR1 is ENHRY, CDR2 SYGVKD. The CDR3 is 16 residues long. Every patient had mismatch repair deficiency by PCR or immunohistochemistry. The TCR-sequenced patients were three responders to pembrolizumab. The sequenced sample was peripheral blood, obtained roughly 76 weeks after starting pembrolizumab. V and J are TRBV10-3 and TRBJ2-1; TRBD2 agrees at 9 bases. This TCR derives from an adult with mismatch repair-deficient cancer. CDR3 sequence (DNA): TGTGCCATCAGTGAAGCGGCTAGCGGGAACTACAATGAGCAGTTCTTC. This translates into CAISEAASGNYNEQFF.